This TCR beta chain was profiled in a study of cytomegalovirus exposure and HLA in healthy donors. In the PCR, 60 Vbeta and 13 Jbeta primers were used. Produced via immunoSEQ multiplex PCR; TCRdb's table is partial and in-frame only. The data contain a few hundred thousand clones, around 89% of them singletons. The length of the CDR3 is 15 residues. The germline V gene has CDR1 SGHRS and CDR2 YFSETQ. Trimming cost V 4 bases and J 4 bases; bases outside gene matches: 4. Regarding this clone: No antigen is known for it.

Broader study findings: Of the V segments, some could not be distinguished, including TRBV6-2 and TRBV6-3, and were excluded. In a later analysis, specific HLA alleles were associated with 15,000 or so TCR beta sequences at a 0.05 false discovery rate. Upon later analysis, HLA-associated TCR beta chains proved more clonally expanded than other, equally common chains.

This sequence was found in a woman aged 18-29 years in good health and CMV-seronegative. Source material: PBMCs. The gene calls are TRBV5-1 and TRBJ2-1, with TRBD2 identical over 11 bases. The CDR3 here is CASSVGLADYNEQFF. DNA of the CDR3: TGCGCCAGCAGCGTGGGACTAGCGGATTACAATGAGCAGTTCTTC. Variable domain in full (rest from reference TRBV5-1 and TRBJ2-1): KAGVTQTPRYLIKTRGQQVTLSCSPISGHRSVSWYQQTPGQGLQFLFEYFSETQRNKGNFPGRFSGRQFSNSRSEMNVSTLELGDSALYLCASSVGLADYNEQFFGPGTRLTVL.